The entry below describes one T cell receptor beta chain. In its sample, this clone was seen a few times. Its specific antigen is unknown. One junction end disagrees with the germline gene, perhaps due to a read error. From its cysteine to its phenylalanine, the CDR3 spans 15 amino acids. The kept DNA is CDR3 alone, 45 bases in frame from the first base. CDR1 and CDR2, looked up from the germline V gene (reference sequence), are SSHAT and FNYEAQ. This entry belongs to a study of sequential checkpoint blockade in melanoma (dated by TCRdb to between 2018 and 2021). Regarding the complete study: Patients were assigned by 1:1 randomization to either first-line nivolumab followed by ipilimumab (arm A) or ipilimumab followed by nivolumab (arm B). Maintenance nivolumab was given following each of the two trial sequences. Results the study describes overall, beyond this receptor: Validation of the response-prediction model combining TCR metrics and mutation burden is needed in larger, independent patient cohorts.

TCRbeta CDR3 regions were immunosequenced from genomic DNA with the immunoSEQ Assay. Before high-throughput sequencing, the genomic DNA was amplified using bias-controlled multiplex PCR. The authors' analysis ran thus. To quantify the absolute abundance of each unique TCRbeta CDR3 region, the sequences were collapsed and filtered. Clonality, defined as 1 minus Pielou's evenness, was calculated using only productive rearrangements. A previously published method was used to identify clones whose frequencies were significantly greater in on-treatment samples than in baseline samples. TCRdb's version of the immuneACCESS table is confined to in-frame rearrangements and falls short of the full clone set. An unresolved V gene accounts for under half of the shortfall where checked; the remainder is of unknown origin. That table supplies the V and J calls and clone size; D and trimming were determined from the DNA. This sample holds tens of thousands of clones; over 60% were observed only once. The leading ten clones occupy 22% of the sample.

The sample's treatment or condition label, in plain terms: randomized to nivolumab then ipilimumab (arm A) or the reverse (arm B). No trial patient had received prior DNA-damaging chemotherapy. Thawed PBMCs were sorted on a FACS Aria II flow cytometer to isolate live CD3+CD8+ cells negative for CD19 and CD56. CheckMate 064, a randomized, open-label phase II trial of sequential checkpoint blockade, was the source of the samples, all of which came from patients with melanoma. Peripheral blood mononuclear cells were obtained through leukapheresis, purified using Ficoll-Paque, and frozen in human serum containing approximately 10% DMSO. Purity of sorted blood CD3+CD8+ cells was verified at >95% immediately after sorting, followed by DNA extraction.

This TCR came from a human donor with melanoma. Recombination linked TRBV7-7 to TRBJ2-5; TRBD2 is possibly the D segment (7 matching bases). The sequencing used CD8+ T cells sorted from blood (inferred from file names), collected from a patient given nivolumab and ipilimumab in sequence. The CDR3 in this case is CASSLGGGVQETQYF. Read as DNA, the sequence is TGTGCTAGCAGCTTAGGGGGGGGTGTGCAAGAGACCCAGTACTTC.